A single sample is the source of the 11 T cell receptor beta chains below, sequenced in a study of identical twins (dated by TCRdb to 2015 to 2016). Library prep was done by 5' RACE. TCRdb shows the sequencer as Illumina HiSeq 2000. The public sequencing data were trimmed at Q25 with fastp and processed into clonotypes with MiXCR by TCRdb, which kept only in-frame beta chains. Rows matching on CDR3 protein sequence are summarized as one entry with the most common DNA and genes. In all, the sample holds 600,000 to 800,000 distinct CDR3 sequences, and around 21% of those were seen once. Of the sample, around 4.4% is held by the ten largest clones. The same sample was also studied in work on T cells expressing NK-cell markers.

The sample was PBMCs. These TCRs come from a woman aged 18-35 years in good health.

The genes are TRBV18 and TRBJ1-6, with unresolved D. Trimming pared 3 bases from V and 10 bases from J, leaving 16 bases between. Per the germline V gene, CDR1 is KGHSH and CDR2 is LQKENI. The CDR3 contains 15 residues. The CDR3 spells CASSPRNTVSSPLHF. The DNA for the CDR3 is TGTGCCAGCTCACCCCGGAACACCGTGAGCTCACCCCTCCACTTT.

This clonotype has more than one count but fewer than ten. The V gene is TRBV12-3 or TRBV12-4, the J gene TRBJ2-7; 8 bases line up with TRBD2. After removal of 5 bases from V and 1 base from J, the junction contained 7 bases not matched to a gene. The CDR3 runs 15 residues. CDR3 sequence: CASSPQRGTSYEQYF. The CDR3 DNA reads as TGTGCCAGCAGTCCCCAGCGGGGGACTTCCTACGAGCAGTACTTC.

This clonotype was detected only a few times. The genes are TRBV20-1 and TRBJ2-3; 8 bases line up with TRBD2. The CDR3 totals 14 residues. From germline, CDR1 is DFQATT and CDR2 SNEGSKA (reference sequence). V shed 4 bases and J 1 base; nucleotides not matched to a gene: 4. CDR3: CSAKTGGGTDTQYF. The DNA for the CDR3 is TGCAGTGCTAAAACGGGGGGGGGCACAGATACGCAGTATTTT.

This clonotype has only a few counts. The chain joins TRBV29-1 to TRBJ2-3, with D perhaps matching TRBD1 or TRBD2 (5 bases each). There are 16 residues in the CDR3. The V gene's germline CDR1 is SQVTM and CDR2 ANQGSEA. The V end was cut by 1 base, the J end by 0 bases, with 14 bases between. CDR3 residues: CSVEAGTPLSTDTQYF. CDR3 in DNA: TGCAGCGTTGAAGCCGGGACGCCTCTGAGCACAGATACGCAGTATTTT.

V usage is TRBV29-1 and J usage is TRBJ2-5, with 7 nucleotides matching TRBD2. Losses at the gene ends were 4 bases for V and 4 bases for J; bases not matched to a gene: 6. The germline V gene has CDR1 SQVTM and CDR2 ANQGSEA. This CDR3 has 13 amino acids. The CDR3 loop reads CSVVSSGGETQYF. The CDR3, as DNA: TGCAGCGTTGTTAGTTCGGGGGGAGAGACCCAGTACTTC.

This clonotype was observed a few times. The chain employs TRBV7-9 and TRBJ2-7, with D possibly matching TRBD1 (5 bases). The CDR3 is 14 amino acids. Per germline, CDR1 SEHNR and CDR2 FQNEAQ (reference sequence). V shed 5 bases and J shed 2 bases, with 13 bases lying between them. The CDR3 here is CASSPPPRAYEQYF. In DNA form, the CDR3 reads TGTGCCAGCAGCCCCCCCCCCAGGGCCTACGAGCAGTACTTC.

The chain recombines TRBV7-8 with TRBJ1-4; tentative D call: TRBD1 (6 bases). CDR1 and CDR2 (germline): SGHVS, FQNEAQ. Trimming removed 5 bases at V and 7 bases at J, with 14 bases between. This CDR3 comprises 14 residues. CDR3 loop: CASSRTGLREKLFF. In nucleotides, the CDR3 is TGTGCCAGCAGCCGTACAGGGTTACGTGAAAAACTGTTTTTT.

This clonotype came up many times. CDR3 protein: CASSYDRVSYEQYF. For the CDR3, the DNA is TGTGCCAGCAGTTACGATAGGGTATCCTACGAGCAGTACTTC. The chain recombines TRBV6-5 with TRBJ2-7; no firm D call. V dropped 2 bases and J dropped 1 base, with 9 bases sitting between them. Per the germline V gene, CDR1 is MNHEY and CDR2 is SVGAGI. The CDR3 totals 14 residues.

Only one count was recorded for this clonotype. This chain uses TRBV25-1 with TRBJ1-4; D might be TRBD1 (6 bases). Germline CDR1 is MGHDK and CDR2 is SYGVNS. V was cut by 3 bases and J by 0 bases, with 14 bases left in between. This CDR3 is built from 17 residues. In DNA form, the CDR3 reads TGTGCCAGCAGTGATCTTGGACAGATAGCAACTAATGAAAAACTGTTTTTT. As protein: CASSDLGQIATNEKLFF.

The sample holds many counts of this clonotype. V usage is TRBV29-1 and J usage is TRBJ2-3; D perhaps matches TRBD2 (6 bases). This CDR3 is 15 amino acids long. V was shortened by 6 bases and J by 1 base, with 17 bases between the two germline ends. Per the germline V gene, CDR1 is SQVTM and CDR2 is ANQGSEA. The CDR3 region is CSVPPGSRGTDTQYF. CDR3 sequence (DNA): TGCAGCGTCCCGCCCGGGAGCAGGGGCACAGATACGCAGTATTTT.

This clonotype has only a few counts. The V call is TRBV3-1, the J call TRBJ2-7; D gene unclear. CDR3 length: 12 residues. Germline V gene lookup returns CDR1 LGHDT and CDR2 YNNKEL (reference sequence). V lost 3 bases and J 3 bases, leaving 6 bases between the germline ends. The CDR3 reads CASSHDNYEQYF. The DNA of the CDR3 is TGTGCCAGCAGCCACGACAACTACGAGCAGTACTTC.